This is a list of T cell receptor beta chains from one sample in a study of T cell clonotyping in hematopoietic cell transplantation. Assay: immunoSEQ multiplex PCR; the TCRdb copy retains only in-frame clones and omits some. This sample has about 80,000 clones, with about 96% found just once. The starting material was peripheral blood mononuclear cells, obtained before stem cell transplant. These receptors all stem from a woman between 45 and 65 years old with acute myeloid leukemia. Some clones in this sample may be carry-over from other donors' samples. Both conserved end residues are part of each CDR3. The D gene is left open where the match is weak. Where a row states a size, it is once, few, many or the class of an expanded clone; other rows omit it.

J gene: TRBJ2-2; V gene: TRBV28; clone size: .; D gene: .; CDR3 protein: CASSLFTTGELFF; CDR3 DNA: TGTGCCAGCAGTTTATTCACCACCGGGGAGCTGTTTTTT
J gene: TRBJ2-7; V gene: TRBV10-3; clone size: once; D gene: .; CDR3 protein: CAISRQEVYEQYF; CDR3 DNA: TGTGCCATCAGTAGACAAGAAGTCTACGAGCAGTACTTC
J gene: TRBJ2-1; V gene: TRBV10-1; clone size: .; D gene: TRBD2; CDR3 protein: CASSETLAGGLDEQFF; CDR3 DNA: TGCGCCAGCAGTGAAACGCTAGCGGGAGGGTTGGATGAGCAGTTCTTC
J gene: TRBJ2-7; V gene: TRBV5-1; clone size: .; D gene: .; CDR3 protein: CASSTGGPYVEQYF; CDR3 DNA: TGCGCCAGCAGCACAGGAGGGCCTTATGTTGAGCAGTACTTC
J gene: TRBJ1-4; V gene: TRBV25-1; clone size: .; D gene: .; CDR3 protein: CASSEFGTSNEKLFF; CDR3 DNA: TGTGCCAGCAGTGAATTCGGGACTTCTAATGAAAAACTGTTTTTT
J gene: TRBJ1-4; V gene: TRBV30; clone size: .; D gene: .; CDR3 protein: CAWSRGGPKEKLFF; CDR3 DNA: TGTGCCTGGAGTAGAGGCGGCCCTAAGGAAAAACTGTTTTTT
J gene: TRBJ2-1; V gene: TRBV6-4; clone size: .; D gene: TRBD2; CDR3 protein: CASSLLAGSWNEQFF; CDR3 DNA: TGTGCCAGCAGTCTTCTAGCGGGGAGTTGGAATGAGCAGTTCTTC
J gene: TRBJ2-1; V gene: TRBV14; clone size: .; D gene: TRBD2; CDR3 protein: CASSQVRSGGNEQFF; CDR3 DNA: TGTGCCAGCAGCCAAGTTAGGAGCGGGGGTAATGAGCAGTTCTTC
J gene: TRBJ1-2; V gene: TRBV28; clone size: .; D gene: .; CDR3 protein: CASSLEGSSPSPQYGYTF; CDR3 DNA: TGTGCCAGCAGTTTGGAAGGTTCTTCCCCATCTCCCCAGTATGGCTACACCTTC
J gene: TRBJ1-5; V gene: TRBV28; clone size: .; D gene: .; CDR3 protein: CAIRGTTNQPQHF; CDR3 DNA: TGTGCCATCCGCGGGACAACTAATCAGCCCCAGCATTTT
J gene: TRBJ2-5; V gene: TRBV11-2; clone size: once; D gene: TRBD2; CDR3 protein: CASSLYGTSGSAETQYF; CDR3 DNA: TGTGCCAGCAGCCTGTACGGGACTAGCGGGAGCGCAGAGACCCAGTACTTC
J gene: TRBJ1-4; V gene: TRBV29-1; clone size: .; D gene: .; CDR3 protein: CSAGVPNEKLFF; CDR3 DNA: TGCAGCGCGGGGGTACCTAATGAAAAACTGTTTTTT
J gene: TRBJ2-7; V gene: TRBV6-5; clone size: .; D gene: TRBD1; CDR3 protein: CASSYSRTGLARWF; CDR3 DNA: TGTGCCAGCAGTTACTCTAGGACAGGCCTTGCCCGTTGGTTC
J gene: TRBJ1-1; V gene: TRBV2; clone size: .; D gene: .; CDR3 protein: CASLRDMNTEAFF; CDR3 DNA: TGTGCCAGCCTTAGGGATATGAACACTGAAGCTTTCTTT
J gene: TRBJ2-1; V gene: TRBV6-1; clone size: .; D gene: TRBD2; CDR3 protein: CASRSKTSGSNEQFF; CDR3 DNA: TGTGCCAGCAGGTCGAAGACTAGCGGGAGCAATGAGCAGTTCTTC